Listed here are 32 T cell receptor beta chains from one sample, sequenced in a study of blood T cell repertoires in COVID-19. Produced via immunoSEQ multiplex PCR; TCRdb's table is partial and in-frame only. The profile covers 85,000 to 100,000 clones, with 80% to 90% appearing a single time and more than 4% taken by the ten largest. The sequenced sample was peripheral blood. The origin of the receptors is a man aged 80 or over with COVID-19, enrolled during active disease.

V usage is TRBV18 and J usage is TRBJ1-1; 10 positions match TRBD1. Germline loops: CDR1 KGHSH, CDR2 LQKENI. This CDR3 region has 15 residues. After removal of 6 bases from V and 1 base from J, the junction contained 5 bases not matched to a gene. CDR3 in DNA: TGTGCCAGCTCGAGGGACAGGGGAGGGAACACTGAAGCTTTCTTT. It specifies CASSRDRGGNTEAFF.

This clone was seen a handful of times. The rearrangement uses TRBV2 and TRBJ1-6, with 8 bases matching TRBD1. CDR1 and CDR2 from the germline V gene are SNHLY and FYNNEI. J was trimmed by 7 bases and V by 5 bases; bases with no gene match: 4. This CDR3 has 14 amino acids. For the CDR3, the DNA is TGTGCCAGCAGTCTCGACAGGGGAAATTCACCCCTCCACTTT. As protein: CASSLDRGNSPLHF.

This clone has a handful of counts. The chain joins TRBV7-8 to TRBJ1-6; 9 nucleotides align to TRBD1. This CDR3 region has 16 residues. The germline V gene encodes CDR1 SGHVS and CDR2 FQNEAQ. V was pared by 1 base and J by 7 bases, with 5 bases of the junction left unmatched. The CDR3 nucleotides read TGTGCCAGCAGCTTAGATACGGGACAGGGAAATTCACCCCTCCACTTT. This sequence encodes CASSLDTGQGNSPLHF.

The rearrangement links TRBV6-6 to TRBJ2-3, with D perhaps matching TRBD1 (6 bases). The V end was cut by 6 bases, the J end by 4 bases, with 14 bases between. The CDR3 consists of 14 residues. Germline assignment: CDR1 MNHNY and CDR2 SVGAGI (reference sequence). The CDR3 is CASSPPRGSDTQYF. In nucleotides, the CDR3 is TGTGCCAGCAGCCCTCCTAGGGGGTCAGATACGCAGTATTTT.

This clone was counted once. The chain uses TRBV4-3 and TRBJ2-5; 10 bases are a match to TRBD2. Germline V gene data show CDR1 as LGHNA and CDR2 as YSLEER. CDR3 length: 16 residues. With 1 base clipped from V and 2 bases from J, the junction kept 4 bases outside the gene matches. CDR3 DNA: TGCGCCAGCAGCCAAGGGGGAGCGGGGGGGCAAGAGACCCAGTACTTC. Translated, it gives CASSQGGAGGQETQYF.

CDR3 coding DNA: TGTGCCAGCAGCTTACGGGGGACTACTAATGAAAAACTGTTTTTT. Amino acid sequence: CASSLRGTTNEKLFF. The V gene is TRBV7-9, the J gene TRBJ1-4; a weak D match, TRBD1 (5 bases). Looked up from germline, CDR1 is SEHNR and CDR2 is FQNEAQ (reference sequence). The CDR3 is 15 amino acids. Deletions cut 2 bases from V and 2 bases from J, with 9 bases between.

This clone has more than one count but fewer than ten. The CDR3 region is CASTTSGYTNNEQFF. The DNA for the CDR3 is TGTGCCAGTACGACTAGCGGGTATACCAACAATGAGCAGTTCTTC. This sequence joins TRBV19 and TRBJ2-1; 10 bases fit TRBD2. The CDR3 is made up of 15 amino acids. The trim removed 7 bases at V and 5 bases at J, leaving 8 bases unmatched. Per the germline V gene, CDR1 is LNHDA and CDR2 is SQIVND (reference sequence).

Details on this clone: One end of the junction does not line up with germline, which may come from a read error. The J gene is TRBJ1-2, the V gene TRBV7-9; D is uncertain. The CDR3 has 12 amino acids. Germline values: CDR1 SEHNR, CDR2 FQNEAQ (reference sequence). This CDR3 reads CASSPDRSPLIF. In nucleotides, the CDR3 is TGTGCCAGCAGCCCCGATCGGTCGCCGTTAATCTTC.

CDR3 DNA sequence: TGTGCCAGCAGCCCGGGGACAGGGTTTCAGCCCCAGCATTTT. Protein product: CASSPGTGFQPQHF. V usage is TRBV6-2 or TRBV6-3 and J usage is TRBJ1-5; 9 bases are a match to TRBD1. V lost 6 bases to trimming and J lost 6 bases; unmatched junction nucleotides: 6. This CDR3 region has 14 residues. CDR1 MNHEY and CDR2 SVGEGT come from the germline V gene.

The V gene is TRBV11-1, the J gene TRBJ2-5; D perhaps matches TRBD2 (5 bases). This CDR3 has 12 amino acids. CDR1 is SGHAT and CDR2 is FQDESV in the germline V gene (reference sequence). Trimming removed 9 bases from V and 5 bases from J, with 13 bases in between. The CDR3 spells CASRRVGETQYF. The CDR3 DNA reads as TGTGCCAGTCGGCGGGTTGGGGAGACCCAGTACTTC.

The rearrangement uses TRBV5-6 and TRBJ2-1; 10 bases map to TRBD1. J lost 4 bases, V lost 2 bases, and 3 bases had no gene match. The CDR3 is 15 amino acids. Germline CDR1 is SGHDT and CDR2 is YYEEEE. CDR3 sequence reads: CASSLDRGHYNEQFF. CDR3 DNA sequence: TGTGCCAGCAGCTTAGACAGGGGGCATTACAATGAGCAGTTCTTC.

This rearrangement joins TRBV5-1 to TRBJ2-2; the D gene is possibly TRBD1 (6 bases). The CDR3 is 14 residues long. Germline CDR1 is SGHRS and CDR2 is YFSETQ. V gave up 7 bases and J gave up 7 bases, with 17 bases separating them. CDR3 loop: CASSVKGDNGELFF. CDR3 nucleotides: TGCGCCAGCTCCGTGAAGGGGGATAACGGGGAGCTGTTTTTT.

The chain joins TRBV18 to TRBJ2-7, with TRBD1 matching 9 bases. J gave up 6 bases and V 6 bases, and 9 bases lay outside the gene matches. CDR1 is KGHSH and CDR2 is LQKENI in the germline V gene. This CDR3 contains 14 residues. CDR3 coding DNA: TGTGCCAGCTCGCCCGCCGGGACAGGGAGCGAGCAGTACTTC. This sequence encodes CASSPAGTGSEQYF.

The CDR3 coding sequence is TGCAGCGCTGGACGAGCGGGAGGCTCCTACGAGCAGTACTTC. Its translation: CSAGRAGGSYEQYF. This rearrangement joins TRBV29-1 to TRBJ2-7, with 9 bases matching TRBD2. V was clipped by 7 bases and J by 0 bases; unmatched bases: 7. CDR3 length: 14 amino acids. The germline gives CDR1 SQVTM, CDR2 ANQGSEA.

The genes are TRBV5-1 and TRBJ2-1; 8 nucleotides align to TRBD2. The V segment lost 5 bases and the J segment 7 bases; nucleotides outside the gene matches: 14. This CDR3 comprises 16 residues. CDR1 and CDR2 (germline): SGHRS, YFSETQ. The CDR3 DNA reads TGCGCCAGCAGTTACTCCAGCGGGGGCCCGGGGAATGAGCAGTTCTTC. Translating gives CASSYSSGGPGNEQFF.

The chain has TRBV6-5 and TRBJ1-5; no clear D gene. Germline CDR1 is MNHEY and CDR2 is SVGAGI. The CDR3 is made up of 14 amino acids. V lost 6 bases, J lost 0 bases, and 9 bases lay in between. The DNA of the CDR3 is TGTGCCAGCAGGCCGAGTAATAGCAATCAGCCCCAGCATTTT. This gives the protein CASRPSNSNQPQHF.

The rearrangement uses TRBV10-3 and TRBJ2-3; D is unresolved. Trimming removed 4 bases from V and 1 base from J, with 12 bases in between. This CDR3 has 15 residues. The V gene's germline CDR1 is ENHRY and CDR2 SYGVKD. The CDR3 here is CAISGLLPGTDTQYF. In DNA, the CDR3 is TGTGCCATCAGTGGACTTCTGCCAGGCACAGATACGCAGTATTTT.

This clone was seen once. This sequence joins TRBV9 and TRBJ2-2; D call uncertain. The CDR3 runs to 14 residues. In germline, CDR1 is SGDLS, CDR2 YYNGEE. Trimming stripped 0 bases from V and 2 bases from J, with 5 bases between. The CDR3 bases are TGTGCCAGCAGCGTAGTTCTCAACACCGGGGAGCTGTTTTTT. The encoded protein is CASSVVLNTGELFF.

J is TRBJ1-2 and V is TRBV30; the D gene is possibly TRBD1 (6 bases). The CDR3 is made up of 14 amino acids. CDR1 and CDR2 (germline): GTSNPN, SVGIG (reference sequence). The ends were cut back, 4 bases at V and 5 bases at J, with 17 bases in the middle. As DNA, the CDR3 is TGTGCCTGGACCGAGGCGGGGGGCGGTTATGGCTACACCTTC. Residues: CAWTEAGGGYGYTF. The full variable domain, rest sourced from reference TRBV30 and TRBJ1-2, is SQTIHQWPATLVQPVGSPLSLECTVEGTSNPNLYWYRQAAGRGLQLLFYSVGIGQISSEVPQNLSASRPQDRQFILSSKKLLLSDSGFYLCAWTEAGGGYGYTFGSGTRLTVV.

The chain employs TRBV6-5 and TRBJ1-5, with 11 bases identical to TRBD1. Germline V CDR1 and CDR2: MNHEY, SVGAGI. This CDR3 comprises 15 residues. V gave up 6 bases and J gave up 7 bases; unmatched junction bases: 8. The CDR3 bases are TGTGCCAGCAGGCGGACAGGGGGCGAGCGGCAGCCCCAGCATTTT. The encoded protein is CASRRTGGERQPQHF.

This chain joins TRBV19 and TRBJ2-1, with 7 bases aligning to TRBD2. V shed 4 bases and J 0 bases; nucleotides not matched to a gene: 12. The germline V gene encodes CDR1 LNHDA and CDR2 SQIVND (reference sequence). The CDR3 is 18 residues long. The CDR3, as DNA: TGTGCCAGTAGTACGCGGATTAGCGGGTGGAGCTCCTACAATGAGCAGTTCTTC. This codes for CASSTRISGWSSYNEQFF.

V gene TRBV30 combines with J gene TRBJ1-5; D may be TRBD1 (5 bases). V lost 1 base and J 3 bases, leaving 16 bases between the germline ends. The CDR3 runs to 16 residues. Germline V gene data show CDR1 as GTSNPN and CDR2 as SVGIG (reference sequence). The chain's CDR3 is CAWSALGGGDNQPQHF. CDR3 sequence (DNA): TGTGCCTGGAGTGCCCTCGGGGGAGGCGACAATCAGCCCCAGCATTTT.

This chain connects TRBV5-4 to TRBJ1-1; 9 positions agree with TRBD1. This CDR3 has 19 amino acids. CDR1 and CDR2 (germline): SGHNT, YYREEE (reference sequence). The ends lost 4 bases at V and 0 bases at J; junction bases unmatched: 16. CDR3 DNA: TGTGCCAGCAGCCCTCCCCCCGGGACAGGGATTGGCATGAACACTGAAGCTTTCTTT. Translating gives CASSPPPGTGIGMNTEAFF. Filled out from reference TRBV5-4 and TRBJ1-1, the complete variable domain reads ETGVTQSPTHLIKTRGQQVTLRCSSQSGHNTVSWYQQALGQGPQFIFQYYREEENGRGNFPPRFSGLQFPNYSSELNVNALELDDSALYLCASSPPPGTGIGMNTEAFFGQGTRLTVV.

The chain employs TRBV12-3 or TRBV12-4 and TRBJ1-1; the D is unclear. Trimming removed 5 bases at V and 6 bases at J, with 13 bases between. The CDR3 consists of 13 residues. As DNA, the CDR3 is TGTGCCAGCAGTCTCCCCGGAGGATCTGAAGCTTTCTTT. This encodes CASSLPGGSEAFF.

This chain joins TRBV30 and TRBJ2-7; no clear D gene. From germline, CDR1 is GTSNPN and CDR2 SVGIG (reference sequence). The CDR3 sequence is 12 residues long. Trimming cost V 3 bases and J 6 bases, with 12 bases left between them. As DNA, the CDR3 is TGTGCCTGGAGACTCAGGATGGGCGAGCAGTACTTC. Translated: CAWRLRMGEQYF.

The gene calls are TRBV30 and TRBJ2-1; D ambiguous. Trimming left V 3 bases short and J 4 bases short, with 10 bases between. Germline-derived CDR1 and CDR2 are GTSNPN and SVGIG (reference sequence). The CDR3 is 13 residues long. The CDR3 spells CAWSETRYNEQFF. The CDR3 nucleotides are TGTGCCTGGAGCGAAACACGATACAATGAGCAGTTCTTC. Full variable domain (missing parts from reference TRBV30 and TRBJ2-1): SQTIHQWPATLVQPVGSPLSLECTVEGTSNPNLYWYRQAAGRGLQLLFYSVGIGQISSEVPQNLSASRPQDRQFILSSKKLLLSDSGFYLCAWSETRYNEQFFGPGTRLTVL.

The count of this clone is one. Other nucleotide sequences in the sample specify the same CDR3. V and J are TRBV19 and TRBJ2-6; D possibly corresponds to TRBD1 (6 bases). The CDR3 spans 14 residues. CDR1 is LNHDA and CDR2 is SQIVND in the germline V gene (reference sequence). Trimming left V 6 bases short and J 4 bases short, with 10 bases between. CDR3 in amino acids: CASSTGSGANVLTF. In DNA form, the CDR3 reads TGTGCCAGTAGCACAGGGTCCGGGGCCAACGTCCTGACTTTC.

This clone was counted a few times. V usage is TRBV14 and J usage is TRBJ1-2, with a tentative D call TRBD1 (6 bases). V lost 2 bases to trimming and J lost 3 bases, with 16 bases between them. The germline CDR1 and CDR2 sequences are SGHDN and FVKESK. The CDR3 loop spans 16 amino acids. As DNA, the CDR3 is TGTGCCAGCAGCCAAAAGACGGGCAGGGGTGACTATGGCTACACCTTC. It yields the protein CASSQKTGRGDYGYTF.

The genes are TRBV3-1 (or the pseudogene TRBV3-2) and TRBJ2-7; TRBD2 matches 13 bases. The germline gives CDR1 LGHDT, CDR2 YNNKEL (reference sequence). V lost 2 bases, J lost 4 bases, and 5 bases stayed unmatched. The CDR3 extends over 16 amino acids. CDR3 amino acids: CASSQRTSGSFYEQYF. The CDR3 coding sequence is TGTGCCAGCAGCCAACGGACTAGCGGGAGCTTTTACGAGCAGTACTTC.

This clone was found once. V gene TRBV6-4 combines with J gene TRBJ2-5; D may be TRBD2 (5 bases). Germline lookup yields CDR1 MRHNA and CDR2 SNTAGT. Trimming stripped 4 bases from V and 3 bases from J, with 12 bases between. The CDR3 covers 14 residues. The CDR3 sequence is CASSAQRKKETQYF. The CDR3 bases are TGTGCCAGCAGTGCCCAGCGGAAAAAAGAGACCCAGTACTTC.

The V gene is TRBV6-5, the J gene TRBJ2-1; no reliable D call. Germline V gene lookup returns CDR1 MNHEY and CDR2 SVGAGI. Trimming left V 0 bases short and J 9 bases short, with 12 bases between. This CDR3 spans 14 amino acids. The CDR3 DNA reads as TGTGCCAGCAGTTACTCCCGCCAGTCCATTGAGCAGTTCTTC. This sequence encodes CASSYSRQSIEQFF.

The V call is TRBV19, the J call TRBJ1-5, with TRBD1 as a possible D gene (5 bases). The CDR3 loop spans 12 amino acids. Germline CDR1 and CDR2: LNHDA and SQIVND (reference sequence). The V end was cut by 6 bases, the J end by 2 bases, with 5 bases between. In nucleotides, the CDR3 is TGTGCCAGTAGACAGGGCAATCAGCCCCAGCATTTT. Its protein product is CASRQGNQPQHF.